This TCR beta chain was found in a study of T cell repertoires in cytomegalovirus infection. The ends were cut back, 3 bases at V and 0 bases at J, with 9 bases in the middle. Per the germline V gene, CDR1 is DFQATT and CDR2 is SNEGSKA (reference sequence). The CDR3 runs 14 residues. TCRdb reanalysed the reads using MiXCR and keeps one entry per CDR3 protein. This sample has more than 650,000 distinct CDR3 sequences; less than 40% occur once, and the top ten carry 2.5% to 3.5%. The sequenced sample was PBMCs. This sequence joins TRBV20-1 and TRBJ1-5, with D uncertain. The receptor was isolated from a human donor in good health (CMV status not recorded). Some clones in this sample may be carry-over from other donors' samples. The CDR3 DNA reads as TGCAGTGCTAGGGGTATACTTAGCAATCAGCCCCAGCATTTT. It encodes CSARGILSNQPQHF.